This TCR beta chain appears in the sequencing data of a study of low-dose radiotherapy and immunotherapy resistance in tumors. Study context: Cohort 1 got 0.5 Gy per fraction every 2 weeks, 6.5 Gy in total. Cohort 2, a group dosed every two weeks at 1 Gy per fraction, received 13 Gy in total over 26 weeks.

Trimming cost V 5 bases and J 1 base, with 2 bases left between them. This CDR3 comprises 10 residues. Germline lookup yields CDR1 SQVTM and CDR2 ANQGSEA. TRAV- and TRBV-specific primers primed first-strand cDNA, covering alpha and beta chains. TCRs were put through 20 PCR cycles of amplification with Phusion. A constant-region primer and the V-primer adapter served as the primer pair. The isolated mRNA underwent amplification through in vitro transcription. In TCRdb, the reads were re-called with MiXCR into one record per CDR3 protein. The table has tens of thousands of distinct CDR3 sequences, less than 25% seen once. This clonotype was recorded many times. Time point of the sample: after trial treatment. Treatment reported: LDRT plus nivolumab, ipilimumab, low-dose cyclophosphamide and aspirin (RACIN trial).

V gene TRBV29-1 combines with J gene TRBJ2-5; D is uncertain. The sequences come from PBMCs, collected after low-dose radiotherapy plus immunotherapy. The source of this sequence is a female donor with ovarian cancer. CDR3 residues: CSVRQETQYF. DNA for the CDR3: TGCAGCGTTCGCCAAGAGACCCAGTACTTC.